Listed here are 17 T cell receptor beta chains from one sample, sequenced in a study of OX40 agonist ivuxolimab in advanced cancers. Clones were sequenced by immunoSEQ multiplex PCR, and TCRdb holds only the in-frame ones, with some missing. Counted here are approximately 68,000 clones, about 90% occurring once; the ten biggest clones make up 4% to 5%. The starting material was CD4+ or CD8+ T cells sorted from blood, obtained in a trial of the OX40 agonist ivuxolimab. The receptors were gathered from an adult with an advanced solid tumor such as melanoma, head and neck, liver or kidney cancer.

The chain has TRBV4-2 and TRBJ2-7; D is unresolved. Germline V gene sequence: CDR1 LGHNA, CDR2 YNFKEQ. CDR3 length: 13 residues. Trimming pared 3 bases from V and 2 bases from J, leaving 8 bases between. CDR3 sequence (DNA): TGTGCCAGCAGCCAGGTCGGAGCCTACGAGCAGTACTTC. Its translation: CASSQVGAYEQYF.

V gene TRBV5-1 combines with J gene TRBJ1-2; 7 positions agree with TRBD1. Germline V lookup: CDR1 SGHRS, CDR2 YFSETQ. Trimming removed 0 bases from V and 4 bases from J; junction bases left unmatched: 6. CDR3 length: 15 residues. The CDR3, as DNA: TGCGCCAGCAGCTTGGTAAGAGGGGGCGGCTATGGCTACACCTTC. This translates into CASSLVRGGGYGYTF. The full variable domain, in which reference TRBV5-1 and TRBJ1-2 provide the parts outside the CDR3, is KAGVTQTPRYLIKTRGQQVTLSCSPISGHRSVSWYQQTPGQGLQFLFEYFSETQRNKGNFPGRFSGRQFSNSRSEMNVSTLELGDSALYLCASSLVRGGGYGYTFGSGTRLTVV.

This clone appeared a single time. V usage is TRBV5-5 and J usage is TRBJ1-1; TRBD1 aligns across 7 bases. CDR1 is SGHKS, CDR2 YYEKEE, per germline (reference sequence). The CDR3 extends over 15 amino acids. Germline trimming cut 3 bases from V and 7 bases from J; bases unmatched to any gene: 12. CDR3: CASSSILGQRSEAFF. CDR3 sequence (DNA): TGTGCCAGCAGCTCCATTTTGGGACAGCGTAGTGAAGCTTTCTTT.

V gene TRBV19 combines with J gene TRBJ1-1, with 11 bases aligning to TRBD1. This CDR3 has 13 amino acids. With V trimmed by 7 bases and J by 7 bases, 5 bases remained unmatched. Germline loops: CDR1 LNHDA, CDR2 SQIVND (reference sequence). The CDR3 is CASKGQGGIEAFF. The CDR3 nucleotides read TGTGCCAGTAAGGGACAGGGGGGCATTGAAGCTTTCTTT.

The CDR3 sequence: CASTRGGIGQPQHF. The CDR3, as DNA: TGTGCCAGTACCCGGGGGGGGATTGGTCAGCCCCAGCATTTT. This chain uses TRBV19 with TRBJ1-5; D might be TRBD1 (5 bases). Trimming removed 7 bases at V and 6 bases at J, with 16 bases between. The germline V gene encodes CDR1 LNHDA and CDR2 SQIVND (reference sequence). This CDR3 has 14 amino acids.

The chain combines TRBV4-1 with TRBJ2-2; D may be TRBD1 (5 bases). Germline assignment: CDR1 MGHRA and CDR2 YSYEKL. The CDR3 loop spans 16 amino acids. The germline V and J ends were trimmed by 1 base and 4 bases, with 13 bases remaining between them. The CDR3 DNA follows: TGCGCCAGCAGCCAAGGTCTAGGAAGGGGCACCGGGGAGCTGTTTTTT. Protein product: CASSQGLGRGTGELFF.

With respect to this clone: A much bigger clone sits one base away, suggesting this may be a read error. This rearrangement joins TRBV7-3 to TRBJ2-7; D not certain. CDR3 length equals 11 residues. Trimming pared 3 bases from V and 0 bases from J, leaving 0 bases between. CDR1 is SGHTA, CDR2 FQGTGA, per germline. This chain's CDR3 is CASSFSYEQYF. CDR3 DNA: TGTGCCAGCAGCTTCTCCTACGAGCAGTACTTC.

Only one count was recorded for this clone. This rearrangement joins TRBV10-3 to TRBJ2-5; weak D call: TRBD1 (6 bases). CDR1 ENHRY and CDR2 SYGVKD come from the germline V gene. Trimming shortened V by 8 bases and J by 5 bases, and 9 bases separated the two germline ends. The CDR3 runs to 11 residues. The CDR3 reads CAIGQTETQYF. DNA for the CDR3: TGTGCCATCGGACAGACCGAGACCCAGTACTTC.

A word on this clone: A junction end diverges from the germline sequence, so it may reflect a read error. The genes are TRBV5-4 and TRBJ2-2; D perhaps matches TRBD1 (6 bases). The CDR3 runs 14 residues. The germline gives CDR1 SGHNT, CDR2 YYREEE (reference sequence). CDR3 coding DNA: TGTGCTGCTGGGGGCAGGGAGAGGACCGGGGAGCTGCTTTTT. It specifies CAAGGRERTGELLF.

This chain joins TRBV27 and TRBJ1-5; D possibly corresponds to TRBD1 (6 bases). Looked up from germline, CDR1 is MNHEY and CDR2 is SMNVEV (reference sequence). This CDR3 has 14 amino acids. Between the trimmed V and J ends, which lost 3 bases and 6 bases, there was a span of 12 bases. The CDR3 is CASSFGGGGQPQHF. CDR3 nucleotides: TGTGCCAGCAGTTTCGGGGGAGGGGGTCAGCCCCAGCATTTT.

The J gene is TRBJ1-2, the V gene TRBV5-4; 8 nucleotides align to TRBD1. V shed 4 bases, J shed 3 bases, and the junction held 2 bases outside the gene matches. The CDR3 consists of 13 residues. CDR1 and CDR2 (germline): SGHNT, YYREEE (reference sequence). CDR3 DNA sequence: TGTGCCAGCAGCCGGGGACAGGACTATGGCTACACCTTC. Its protein product is CASSRGQDYGYTF.

The V and J genes are TRBV30 and TRBJ1-4; D not resolved. Trimming removed 4 bases at V and 5 bases at J, with 11 bases between. Germline CDR1 reads GTSNPN; CDR2 reads SVGIG (reference sequence). CDR3 length equals 13 residues. CDR3 sequence reads: CAWTYTLNEKLFF. The CDR3 DNA reads TGTGCCTGGACTTATACCCTGAATGAAAAACTGTTTTTT. Drawing the rest from reference TRBV30 and TRBJ1-4, the complete variable domain is SQTIHQWPATLVQPVGSPLSLECTVEGTSNPNLYWYRQAAGRGLQLLFYSVGIGQISSEVPQNLSASRPQDRQFILSSKKLLLSDSGFYLCAWTYTLNEKLFFGSGTQLSVL.

The chain joins TRBV30 to TRBJ2-6, with D possibly TRBD2 on 6 matching bases. V dropped 8 bases and J dropped 0 bases, with 11 bases sitting between them. Germline V gene lookup returns CDR1 GTSNPN and CDR2 SVGIG (reference sequence). This CDR3 has 14 amino acids. CDR3: CAGGSSSGANVLTF. DNA for the CDR3: TGTGCCGGAGGGTCTAGCTCTGGGGCCAACGTCCTGACTTTC. Supplemented by reference TRBV30 and TRBJ2-6, the full variable domain reads SQTIHQWPATLVQPVGSPLSLECTVEGTSNPNLYWYRQAAGRGLQLLFYSVGIGQISSEVPQNLSASRPQDRQFILSSKKLLLSDSGFYLCAGGSSSGANVLTFGAGSRLTVL.

CDR3 bases: TGCGCCAGCAGCCAAGAAAGCTATAGGACAGGAATACCCTACGAGCAGTACTTC. As protein: CASSQESYRTGIPYEQYF. The chain recombines TRBV4-3 with TRBJ2-7; 7 bases map to TRBD1. Germline CDR1 reads LGHNA; CDR2 reads YSLEER. With V trimmed by 0 bases and J by 2 bases, 13 bases remained unmatched. This CDR3 has 18 amino acids.

This rearrangement joins TRBV5-6 to TRBJ1-3, with a weak D call TRBD1 (6 bases). Germline values: CDR1 SGHDT, CDR2 YYEEEE. The CDR3 is 14 residues long. Trimming took off 3 bases at V and 4 bases at J, with 11 bases between the two ends. The CDR3 DNA follows: TGTGCCAGCAGCTCTACAGGGTTAGGAAACACCATATATTTT. It yields the protein CASSSTGLGNTIYF.

V is TRBV7-3 and J is TRBJ2-5, with 12 positions matching TRBD2. Germline V gene sequence: CDR1 SGHTA, CDR2 FQGTGA. V lost 5 bases and J lost 13; bases outside the gene matches: 11. The CDR3 has 14 residues. The CDR3 region is CASSLTTSGGLLYF. The CDR3 DNA sequence: TGTGCCAGCAGCCTGACGACTAGCGGGGGCCTCCTGTACTTC.

The genes are TRBV6-6 and TRBJ1-6; no definite D call. Trimming removed 2 bases at V and 7 bases at J, with 9 bases between. Germline V gives CDR1 MNHNY, CDR2 SVGAGI (reference sequence). CDR3 length equals 14 residues. DNA of the CDR3: TGTGCCAGCAGTTACGAGCCAGACAATTCACCCCTCCACTTT. It specifies CASSYEPDNSPLHF.